This T cell receptor beta chain emerged from a study of blood T cell repertoires in COVID-19. Study-wide context: Whether acute or convalescent, the COVID-19 samples came from the United States, Italy and Spain. From T cells, B-cell-depleted T cells, or PBMCs came the material, which was cDNA or gDNA.

Germline CDR1 reads SGHRS; CDR2 reads YFSETQ. CDR3 length equals 17 residues. V was clipped by 2 bases and J by 0 bases; unmatched bases: 7. Per the original methods: Reference gene primer amplification gave nucleated cell count estimates. TCRdb keeps only in-frame clones here, not all; method: immunoSEQ multiplex PCR. Clone size and the V and J calls come from that table; the DNA yielded D and trimming. The sample has under 250,000 clones, approximately 85% seen once. Participant-given clinical history determined each cohort assignment. This receptor was taken from a woman aged 50 to 65 with acute COVID-19. The rearrangement uses TRBV5-1 and TRBJ1-1; 10 bases agree with TRBD1. Sequencing was performed on PBMCs or T cells enriched from blood (not recorded which). The CDR3 coding sequence is TGCGCCAGCAGCTTTGGTGGACAGGGGGGCGTGAACACTGAAGCTTTCTTT. This translates into CASSFGGQGGVNTEAFF. Full variable domain (outside the CDR3, taken from reference TRBV5-1 and TRBJ1-1): KAGVTQTPRYLIKTRGQQVTLSCSPISGHRSVSWYQQTPGQGLQFLFEYFSETQRNKGNFPGRFSGRQFSNSRSEMNVSTLELGDSALYLCASSFGGQGGVNTEAFFGQGTRLTVV.